The 18 T cell receptor beta chains given below trace back to one sample, sequenced in a study of blood T cell repertoires in COVID-19. Profiled with immunoSEQ multiplex PCR; TCRdb holds only in-frame clones, not every one. The sample has 150,000 to 200,000 clones; roughly 90% are singletons. Material for sequencing was PBMCs or T cells enriched from blood (not recorded which). All receptors come from a woman aged 45-65 years who had recovered from COVID-19.

This clone appeared a few times. This sequence joins TRBV5-1 and TRBJ1-1; 7 nucleotides agree with TRBD1. The trim removed 3 bases at V and 1 base at J, leaving 3 bases unmatched. This CDR3 has 14 amino acids. Germline loops: CDR1 SGHRS, CDR2 YFSETQ. The CDR3 reads CASSSSGGNTEAFF. CDR3 nucleotides: TGCGCCAGCAGCTCTTCAGGGGGGAACACTGAAGCTTTCTTT.

The J gene is TRBJ1-1, the V gene TRBV7-3, with D maybe TRBD1 (6 bases). V was shortened by 4 bases and J by 3 bases, with 9 bases between the two germline ends. The CDR3 is 13 residues long. Germline values: CDR1 SGHTA, CDR2 FQGTGA. CDR3 in amino acids: CASSSQGYTEAFF. The CDR3 nucleotides are TGTGCCAGCAGCTCACAGGGTTACACTGAAGCTTTCTTT.

The J gene is TRBJ1-1, the V gene TRBV6-2 or TRBV6-3; no reliable D call. The CDR3 is 14 residues long. The germline gives CDR1 MNHEY, CDR2 SVGEGT. The V end lost 0 bases, the J end lost 7 bases, and 12 bases lay between the germline ends. CDR3 DNA sequence: TGTGCCAGCAGTTACTCCCGGGGAACATTTGAAGCTTTCTTT. Protein sequence: CASSYSRGTFEAFF.

The chain recombines TRBV10-3 with TRBJ1-2, with D maybe TRBD1 (6 bases). CDR1 ENHRY and CDR2 SYGVKD come from the germline V gene. The CDR3 extends over 16 amino acids. Trimming removed 4 bases from V and 0 bases from J, with 15 bases in between. The CDR3 DNA is TGTGCCATCAGTGTGGGGGGGGCCTCCCCTAACTATGGCTACACCTTC. Translation: CAISVGGASPNYGYTF.

This rearrangement joins TRBV27 to TRBJ1-1, with D possibly being TRBD1 (5 bases). The V and J ends lost 5 bases and 8 bases respectively, with 18 bases between them. Germline loops: CDR1 MNHEY, CDR2 SMNVEV (reference sequence). The CDR3 extends over 14 amino acids. The CDR3 region is CASSPDRGMPEAFF. The CDR3, as DNA: TGTGCCAGCAGTCCCGACCGGGGGATGCCAGAAGCTTTCTTT.

The chain is built from TRBV7-2 and TRBJ1-3; D is possibly TRBD1 (6 bases). Germline CDR1 SGHTA, CDR2 FQGNSA. CDR3 size: 14 residues. Trimming left V 4 bases short and J 4 bases short, with 11 bases between. This CDR3 is CASSSMDRGNTIYF. In DNA form, the CDR3 reads TGTGCCAGCAGCTCCATGGACAGAGGAAACACCATATATTTT.

The rearrangement uses TRBV7-8 and TRBJ1-1; TRBD1 might be the D (5 bases). The CDR3 is 15 amino acids. The V gene's germline CDR1 is SGHVS and CDR2 FQNEAQ. V lost 0 bases, J lost 3 bases, and 11 bases lay in between. In DNA, the CDR3 is TGTGCCAGCAGCTTAGCTTCAGGGATGTACACTGAAGCTTTCTTT. This sequence encodes CASSLASGMYTEAFF. Combining the CDR3 with reference TRBV7-8 and TRBJ1-1 gives the whole variable domain GAGVSQSPRYKVAKRGQDVALRCDPISGHVSLFWYQQALGQGPEFLTYFQNEAQLDKSGLPSDRFFAERPEGSVSTLKIQRTQQEDSAVYLCASSLASGMYTEAFFGQGTRLTVV.

V is TRBV7-2 and J is TRBJ1-5; no definite D call. The germline V gene has CDR1 SGHTA and CDR2 FQGNSA. CDR3 length: 14 amino acids. Trimming took 5 bases from V and 3 from J, leaving 11 bases between them. The CDR3 here is CASSPTQSNQPQHF. CDR3 in DNA: TGTGCCAGCAGCCCGACACAGTCCAATCAGCCCCAGCATTTT.

The chain uses TRBV19 and TRBJ2-5, with D maybe TRBD1 (5 bases). CDR1 and CDR2 (germline): LNHDA, SQIVND (reference sequence). With 3 bases removed from V and 5 bases from J, the gap between germline ends came to 13 bases. CDR3 length: 14 amino acids. CDR3 region: CASSILVKGETQYF. CDR3 DNA sequence: TGTGCCAGTAGTATTCTGGTTAAGGGGGAGACCCAGTACTTC.

This rearrangement joins TRBV4-3 to TRBJ1-3; possible D gene TRBD1, 5 bases. This CDR3 spans 14 amino acids. The germline gives CDR1 LGHNA, CDR2 YSLEER. V was shortened by 1 base and J by 2 bases, with 6 bases between the two germline ends. This CDR3 is CASSQGGAGNTIYF. The CDR3 DNA is TGCGCCAGCAGCCAAGGGGGGGCTGGAAACACCATATATTTT.

Details on this clone: Germline is not matched at one junction end, which may reflect a read error. V usage is TRBV7-7 and J usage is TRBJ2-1, with D tentatively TRBD2 (6 bases). The CDR3 has 14 residues. The V gene's germline CDR1 is SSHAT and CDR2 FNYEAQ (reference sequence). As DNA, the CDR3 is TGTGCTAGCAGCTTGGCGGGGCTGAACAATGAGCAGTTCTTC. This encodes CASSLAGLNNEQFF.

The chain combines TRBV5-4 with TRBJ1-2; tentatively, D is TRBD1 (6 bases). Germline V gene data show CDR1 as SGHNT and CDR2 as YYREEE (reference sequence). Trimming took off 4 bases at V and 2 bases at J, with 15 bases between the two ends. The CDR3 is made up of 15 amino acids. The CDR3 nucleotides read TGTGCCAGCAGCCGCGGAGTAACAGGGAACTATGGCTACACCTTC. As protein: CASSRGVTGNYGYTF.

The V call is TRBV18, the J call TRBJ2-7; D remains ambiguous. The CDR3 is 12 amino acids. Germline V gene data show CDR1 as KGHSH and CDR2 as LQKENI. Trimming shortened V by 6 bases and J by 7 bases, and 13 bases separated the two germline ends. This CDR3 is CASSLAEWEQYF. CDR3 DNA sequence: TGTGCCAGCTCCCTGGCGGAGTGGGAGCAGTACTTC.

V gene TRBV5-1 combines with J gene TRBJ2-7; D call uncertain. V lost 4 bases and J lost 0, with 8 bases in between. The CDR3 has 13 residues. Looked up from germline, CDR1 is SGHRS and CDR2 is YFSETQ. This chain's CDR3 is CASSTGRSYEQYF. CDR3 bases: TGCGCCAGCAGCACGGGTCGCTCCTACGAGCAGTACTTC.

CDR3 coding DNA: TGTGCCAGTAGTATAGGGGCAGGGCAAGAGACCCAGTACTTC. Protein: CASSIGAGQETQYF. J is TRBJ2-5 and V is TRBV19, with a weak D call TRBD1 (5 bases). The V gene lost 1 base and the J gene lost 2 bases, with 8 bases spanning the gap. The CDR3 sequence is 14 residues long. CDR1 is LNHDA, CDR2 SQIVND, per germline (reference sequence).

This chain joins TRBV14 and TRBJ2-7; weak D call: TRBD2 (5 bases). V lost 3 bases and J lost 5, with 11 bases in between. Germline lookup yields CDR1 SGHDN and CDR2 FVKESK. This CDR3 has 13 amino acids. CDR3 sequence (DNA): TGTGCCAGCAGCCAGATCCGGGGAAACGAGCAGTACTTC. Its protein product is CASSQIRGNEQYF.

V gene TRBV25-1 combines with J gene TRBJ2-7; 9 bases line up with TRBD1. Germline CDR1 MGHDK, CDR2 SYGVNS. The V and J ends lost 4 bases and 5 bases, in that order; junction bases with no gene match: 15. The CDR3 extends over 17 amino acids. The CDR3 sequence: CASSASGTGFGRDEQYF. CDR3 DNA sequence: TGTGCCAGCAGTGCCTCCGGGACAGGGTTTGGGAGGGACGAGCAGTACTTC.

V usage is TRBV30 and J usage is TRBJ1-6; D is ambiguous. This CDR3 has 13 residues. Germline CDR1 is GTSNPN and CDR2 is SVGIG (reference sequence). Trimming removed 5 bases at V and 0 bases at J, with 5 bases between. CDR3 sequence: CAWGSSYNSPLHF. As DNA, the CDR3 is TGTGCCTGGGGGAGCTCCTATAATTCACCCCTCCACTTT.